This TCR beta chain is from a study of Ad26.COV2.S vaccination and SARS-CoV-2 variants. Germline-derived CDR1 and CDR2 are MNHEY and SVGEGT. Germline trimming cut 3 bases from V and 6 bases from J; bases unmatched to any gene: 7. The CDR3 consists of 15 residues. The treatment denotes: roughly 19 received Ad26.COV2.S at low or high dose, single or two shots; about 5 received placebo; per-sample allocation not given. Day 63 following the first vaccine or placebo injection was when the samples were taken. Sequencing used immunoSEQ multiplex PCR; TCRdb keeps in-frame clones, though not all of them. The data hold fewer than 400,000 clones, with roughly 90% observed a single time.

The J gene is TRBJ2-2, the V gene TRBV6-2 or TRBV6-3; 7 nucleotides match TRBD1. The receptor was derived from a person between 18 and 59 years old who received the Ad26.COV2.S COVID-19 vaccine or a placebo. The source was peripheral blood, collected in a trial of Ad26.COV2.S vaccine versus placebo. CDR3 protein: CASSYDRVIPGELFF. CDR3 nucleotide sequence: TGTGCCAGCAGTTATGACAGGGTAATTCCCGGGGAGCTGTTTTTT.